This note documents a single T cell receptor beta chain sequence. No antigen is known for it. When sampled, the donors appeared nominally healthy, though they likely had unrecorded immune exposures. The records omit this donor's CMV serostatus. The CDR3 is 13 amino acids. From germline, CDR1 is MNHNS and CDR2 SASEGT. Trimming stripped 2 bases from V and 1 base from J, with 6 bases between. This sample stems from a study of cytomegalovirus exposure and HLA in healthy donors. Findings and caveats of the study: Information on immune exposure was restricted to one variable (CMV serostatus).

Use of 60 Vbeta and 13 Jbeta primers characterized the PCR. Sequencing was performed with immunoSEQ multiplex PCR; in TCRdb, only in-frame clones are kept and a portion is missing. The data contain around 92,000 clones, more than 60% of them singletons. The sequence came from a human donor in good health. Sequencing was performed on PBMCs. This rearrangement joins TRBV6-1 to TRBJ2-7; D remains ambiguous. The CDR3 region has the DNA TGTGCCAGCAGTGAATTATCTTCCTACGAGCAGTACTTC. Residues: CASSELSSYEQYF.